This TCR beta chain was sequenced for a study of blood T cell repertoires in COVID-19 (dated by TCRdb to the early 2020s). In the study overall: Collaborator samples came from the United States, Italy and Spain and covered acute and convalescent phases of COVID-19. The material from the prospective study consisted of cDNA or gDNA derived from T cells, B-cell-depleted T cells, or PBMCs. Deeply sampled blood TCRbeta repertoires from subjects exposed to, actively infected with, or recovered from COVID-19 were included in the dataset. The repertoires were released in a freely available public database meant as a resource for research on the immune response to SARS-CoV-2. Samples were obtained from the ongoing ImmuneRACE study (first 160 participants) and from roughly 1,300 subjects provided by 6 global collaborators. Nearly every sample came with metadata listing a de-identified subject ID, COVID-19 status, age in years and sex. Where available, HLA class I and class II types were obtained from metadata supplied by the sample provider rather than from assay-based typing.

Collaborating institutions collected whole blood in K2EDTA tubes following their own protocols. Collaborator samples were shipped for TCRbeta analysis as frozen whole blood, isolated PBMCs, or DNA extracted from either sample type. On this clone itself: Its target antigen remains unknown. It has no much larger one-base neighbor in the sample; base qualities were not kept.

Based on the germline V gene, the CDR1 and CDR2 sequences are SGDLS and YYNGEE. The CDR3 has 15 amino acids, counting the end cysteine and phenylalanine. The DNA shown is the 45-base CDR3, in frame from base 1. V is cut by 0 bases and J by 3 bases, and the space between the germline ends is 13 bases. The immunoSEQ Assay, a bias-controlled multiplex PCR, was used to amplify TCRbeta CDR3 regions from genomic DNA. In the original analysis: Within the assay, amplification of reference gene primers was used to estimate how many nucleated cells each sample contained. Sequence reads were collapsed and filtered to measure the absolute abundance of every unique TCRbeta CDR3 rearrangement. For each sample, productive Simpson clonality was calculated as the square root of Simpson's diversity index across productive rearrangements. TCRdb limited this immuneACCESS table to in-frame rearrangements with V and J called. A share of clones is missing; checked studies link under half to unresolved V genes, and the rest is unexplained. The DNA gave D and trimming, while V, J and clone size come from that table. In all, the sample holds under 200,000 clones, and roughly nine tenths of those were seen once. 2% to 2.5% of the sample comes from the top ten.

The research as a whole found: How much clinical and demographic metadata was included differed by source and by participant, and the metadata was provided uncurated.

This TCR derives from a man between 65 and 85 years old with active or convalescent COVID-19. The sample was peripheral blood. The V and J genes are TRBV9 and TRBJ2-7, with no confident D gene call. The DNA reads TGTGCCAGCAGCGTAGCTTTTGGGCAAAACTACGAGCAGTACTTC. Its amino acids are CASSVAFGQNYEQYF.